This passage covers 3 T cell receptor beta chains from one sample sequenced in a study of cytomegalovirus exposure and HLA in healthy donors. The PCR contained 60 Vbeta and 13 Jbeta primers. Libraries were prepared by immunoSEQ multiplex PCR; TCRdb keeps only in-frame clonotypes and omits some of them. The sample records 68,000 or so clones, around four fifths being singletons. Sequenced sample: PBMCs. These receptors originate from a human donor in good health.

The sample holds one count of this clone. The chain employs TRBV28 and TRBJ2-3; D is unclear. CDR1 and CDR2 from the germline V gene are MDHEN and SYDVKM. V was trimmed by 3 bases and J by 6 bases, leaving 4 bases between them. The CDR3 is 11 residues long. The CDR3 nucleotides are TGTGCCAGCAGTTTTGCGGATACGCAGTATTTT. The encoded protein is CASSFADTQYF.

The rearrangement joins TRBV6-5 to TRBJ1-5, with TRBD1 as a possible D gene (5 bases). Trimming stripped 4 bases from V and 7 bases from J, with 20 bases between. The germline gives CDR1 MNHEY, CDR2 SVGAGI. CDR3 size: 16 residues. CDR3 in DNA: TGTGCCAGCAGTTCCCATCGGGTAGGGGCCCTCCAGCCCCAGCATTTT. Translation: CASSSHRVGALQPQHF.

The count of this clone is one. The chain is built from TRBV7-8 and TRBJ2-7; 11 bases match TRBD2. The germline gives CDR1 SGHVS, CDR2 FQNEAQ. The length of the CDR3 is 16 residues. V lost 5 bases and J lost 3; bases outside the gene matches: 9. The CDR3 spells CASSPGGSGGVYEQYF. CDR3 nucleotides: TGTGCCAGCAGCCCAGGGGGTAGCGGGGGGGTCTACGAGCAGTACTTC.